Each of the 27 T cell receptor beta chains below was sequenced from the same sample in a study of blood T cell repertoires in COVID-19. Assay used: immunoSEQ multiplex PCR; TCRdb lists only in-frame clones, some missing. The sample holds 150,000 to 180,000 clones, roughly 80% seen once. The sequencing input was peripheral blood. These TCRs come from a woman in her fifties or sixties with acute or convalescent COVID-19.

This clone appeared once. This chain connects TRBV30 to TRBJ1-1; D not certain. The V end was cut by 1 base, the J end by 5 bases, with 11 bases between. CDR3 length equals 13 residues. CDR1 is GTSNPN, CDR2 SVGIG, per germline (reference sequence). The CDR3 region has the DNA TGTGCCTGGAGTGGGGCGGGTCTGACTGAAGCTTTCTTT. Amino acid sequence: CAWSGAGLTEAFF.

The rearrangement joins TRBV7-2 to TRBJ1-2, with D unresolved. This CDR3 region has 14 residues. The germline CDR1 and CDR2 sequences are SGHTA and FQGNSA. The V gene lost 5 bases and the J gene lost 4 bases, with 14 bases spanning the gap. DNA for the CDR3: TGTGCCAGCAGCCCCCAGCACGGGATCTATGGCTACACCTTC. Encoded protein: CASSPQHGIYGYTF.

The chain joins TRBV9 to TRBJ2-1; 10 bases agree with TRBD2. CDR1 is SGDLS, CDR2 YYNGEE, per germline. Unmatched junction bases numbered 1, after V lost 0 bases and J lost 4 bases. The CDR3 is 15 residues long. The DNA for the CDR3 is TGTGCCAGCAGCGTAGCTAGCGGGGGATACAATGAGCAGTTCTTC. Its translation: CASSVASGGYNEQFF.

The chain links TRBV19 to TRBJ2-5, with a possible D match to TRBD1 (6 bases). This CDR3 spans 13 amino acids. Trimming removed 5 bases at V and 4 bases at J, with 11 bases between. Per the germline V gene, CDR1 is LNHDA and CDR2 is SQIVND (reference sequence). The CDR3 DNA follows: TGTGCCAGTAGTGTGTCCAGGGGAGAGACCCAGTACTTC. Translating gives CASSVSRGETQYF.

The chain links TRBV28 to TRBJ1-3; 8 nucleotides align to TRBD1. CDR3 size: 13 residues. Trimming at V came to 6 bases and at J to 4 bases, leaving 2 bases not matched to a gene. Germline loops: CDR1 MDHEN, CDR2 SYDVKM. The CDR3 loop is CASRRQGGNTIYF. The CDR3 DNA sequence: TGTGCCAGCAGGCGACAGGGGGGAAACACCATATATTTT. Based on the CDR3 plus reference TRBV28 and TRBJ1-3, the full variable domain is DVKVTQSSRYLVKRTGEKVFLECVQDMDHENMFWYRQDPGLGLRLIYFSYDVKMKEKGDIPEGYSVSREKKERFSLILESASTNQTSMYLCASRRQGGNTIYFGEGSWLTVV.

The V gene is TRBV4-1, the J gene TRBJ1-1; D unresolved. The germline gives CDR1 MGHRA, CDR2 YSYEKL. The CDR3 contains 16 residues. Trimming took off 0 bases at V and 4 bases at J, with 15 bases between the two ends. The CDR3 DNA is TGCGCCAGCAGCCAAGAGGGAGCCCAGAGGTCCACTGAAGCTTTCTTT. Its translation is CASSQEGAQRSTEAFF.

V gene TRBV28 combines with J gene TRBJ1-4; D unclear. The CDR3 totals 12 residues. V shed 6 bases and J shed 8 bases, with 10 bases lying between them. Germline lookup yields CDR1 MDHEN and CDR2 SYDVKM. The CDR3 coding sequence is TGTGCCAGCAGGAGGTCCGGGGAAAAACTGTTTTTT. Amino acids: CASRRSGEKLFF.

The chain uses TRBV27 and TRBJ1-2, with a weak D call TRBD1 (5 bases). Per germline, CDR1 MNHEY and CDR2 SMNVEV (reference sequence). The CDR3 has 14 residues. The V end lost 3 bases, the J end lost 7 bases, and 15 bases lay between the germline ends. CDR3 sequence: CASSFLRGFGGYTF. The CDR3 coding sequence is TGTGCCAGCAGTTTTTTACGGGGGTTCGGTGGCTACACCTTC.

The chain carries TRBV14 and TRBJ1-2; possible D gene TRBD1, 5 bases. CDR1 is SGHDN, CDR2 FVKESK, per germline. This CDR3 has 15 amino acids. Between the trimmed V and J ends, which lost 0 bases and 8 bases, there was a span of 16 bases. The CDR3 region has the DNA TGTGCCAGCAGCCAAGACTCCAACAGGCCCCTAGGCTACACCTTC. Protein sequence: CASSQDSNRPLGYTF.

This chain connects TRBV6-2 or TRBV6-3 to TRBJ1-2; unclear D gene. CDR3 size: 17 residues. Germline V gene sequence: CDR1 MNHEY, CDR2 SVGEGT. V shed 0 bases and J shed 1 base, with 15 bases lying between them. The CDR3 spells CASSYSIGVGRNYGYTF. Here the CDR3 DNA reads TGTGCCAGCAGTTACTCGATCGGGGTTGGCCGTAACTATGGCTACACCTTC.

The CDR3 here is CASSLETGGGSNYGYTF. CDR3 nucleotides: TGCGCCAGCAGCTTGGAGACAGGGGGCGGATCTAACTATGGCTACACCTTC. The rearrangement joins TRBV5-1 to TRBJ1-2; 10 nucleotides line up with TRBD1. CDR3 length: 17 residues. Germline values: CDR1 SGHRS, CDR2 YFSETQ. V shed 0 bases and J 0 bases; nucleotides not matched to a gene: 5.

The chain links TRBV3-1 (or the pseudogene TRBV3-2) to TRBJ1-4, with TRBD1 as a possible D gene (6 bases). V lost 3 bases and J lost 5, with 19 bases in between. The CDR3 totals 17 residues. Germline loops: CDR1 LGHDT, CDR2 YNNKEL (reference sequence). The CDR3 nucleotides are TGTGCCAGCAGCCATATTGCAGGGGATAGTTTGAATGAAAAACTGTTTTTT. Its translation: CASSHIAGDSLNEKLFF.

V is TRBV6-1 and J is TRBJ1-1, with D maybe TRBD1 (6 bases). Germline values: CDR1 MNHNS, CDR2 SASEGT. This CDR3 has 16 residues. V was clipped by 2 bases and J by 4 bases, with 17 bases between them. CDR3 DNA sequence: TGTGCCAGCAGTGAACCACAGGGAAGCGGTGGCACTGAAGCTTTCTTT. Its translation: CASSEPQGSGGTEAFF.

V and J are TRBV7-3 and TRBJ1-2; 8 bases line up with TRBD1. This CDR3 is 18 amino acids long. Trimming took 1 base from V and 6 from J; bases not matched to a gene: 16. Germline CDR1 and CDR2: SGHTA and FQGTGA. The DNA of the CDR3 is TGTGCCAGCAGCTTAAACCTGGGAACAGGGGGAGATAGGGATGGCTACACCTTC. Residues: CASSLNLGTGGDRDGYTF.

The chain combines TRBV5-1 with TRBJ2-5; the match to TRBD2 covers 7 bases. This CDR3 region has 14 residues. The germline V gene has CDR1 SGHRS and CDR2 YFSETQ. With 1 base clipped from V and 2 bases from J, the junction kept 2 bases outside the gene matches. As DNA, the CDR3 is TGCGCCAGCAGCTTGCAAGCGGGACAAGAGACCCAGTACTTC. This translates into CASSLQAGQETQYF.

A note on this clone: Other DNA sequences in this specimen translate into the identical CDR3. The V and J genes are TRBV3-1 (or the pseudogene TRBV3-2) and TRBJ1-5; D is uncertain. Looked up from germline, CDR1 is LGHDT and CDR2 is YNNKEL (reference sequence). Trimming left V 0 bases short and J 7 bases short, with 7 bases between. This CDR3 has 13 amino acids. The CDR3 protein is CASSQDLRQPQHF. Written as DNA, the CDR3 is TGTGCCAGCAGCCAAGATCTAAGACAGCCCCAGCATTTT.

This chain links TRBV23-1 with TRBJ2-7, with D maybe TRBD2 (7 bases). TRBV23-1 is an ORF, with its function uncertain. V lost 2 bases, J lost 2 bases, and 16 bases lay in between. This CDR3 region has 16 residues. The chain's CDR3 is CASSQTLRGGPYEQYF. The CDR3 DNA reads as TGCGCCAGCAGTCAAACCCTAAGGGGGGGGCCCTACGAGCAGTACTTC.

The genes are TRBV5-1 and TRBJ1-6, with D uncertain. The germline CDR1 and CDR2 sequences are SGHRS and YFSETQ. CDR3 length: 13 residues. Trimming pared 0 bases from V and 10 bases from J, leaving 8 bases between. CDR3 in DNA: TGCGCCAGCAGCTTGGGGTTAGAATCACCCCTCCACTTT. This sequence encodes CASSLGLESPLHF.

This chain joins TRBV28 and TRBJ1-4; 8 positions match TRBD1. The trim removed 5 bases at V and 4 bases at J, leaving 3 bases unmatched. Per the germline V gene, CDR1 is MDHEN and CDR2 is SYDVKM. The CDR3 sequence is 14 residues long. CDR3 DNA sequence: TGTGCCAGCAGTCCTACAGGGGGTAATGAAAAACTGTTTTTT. Its protein is CASSPTGGNEKLFF.

The rearrangement uses TRBV9 and TRBJ1-1; weak D call: TRBD1 (5 bases). V dropped 4 bases and J dropped 5 bases, with 18 bases sitting between them. Looked up from germline, CDR1 is SGDLS and CDR2 is YYNGEE. The CDR3 spans 15 residues. CDR3 sequence: CASSSGRGQRTEAFF. As DNA, the CDR3 is TGTGCCAGCAGCTCAGGGAGGGGCCAGAGGACTGAAGCTTTCTTT. Combining the CDR3 with reference TRBV9 and TRBJ1-1 gives the whole variable domain DSGVTQTPKHLITATGQRVTLRCSPRSGDLSVYWYQQSLDQGLQFLIQYYNGEERAKGNILERFSAQQFPDLHSELNLSSLELGDSALYFCASSSGRGQRTEAFFGQGTRLTVV.

V and J are TRBV10-3 and TRBJ2-3, with D possibly matching TRBD2 (6 bases). In germline, CDR1 is ENHRY, CDR2 SYGVKD. The CDR3 is made up of 17 amino acids. V gave up 0 bases and J gave up 1 base, with 14 bases separating them. The CDR3 protein is CAISESGPGVGTDTQYF. The CDR3 nucleotides read TGTGCCATCAGTGAGTCCGGACCGGGGGTCGGCACAGATACGCAGTATTTT.

The rearrangement joins TRBV5-4 to TRBJ1-5, with D hard to call. V gave up 5 bases and J gave up 1 base, with 13 bases separating them. Germline V CDR1 and CDR2: SGHNT, YYREEE (reference sequence). This CDR3 spans 15 amino acids. CDR3: CASSIGGTSNQPQHF. The DNA for the CDR3 is TGTGCCAGCAGTATTGGAGGCACGAGCAATCAGCCCCAGCATTTT.

This clone was seen just once. V and J are TRBV2 and TRBJ2-3; D uncertain. Germline V gene sequence: CDR1 SNHLY, CDR2 FYNNEI. The CDR3 contains 14 residues. V lost 7 bases, J lost 3 bases, and 14 bases lay in between. The CDR3 coding sequence is TGTGCCAGCACCTACCTAACTCGAACAGATACGCAGTATTTT. This translates into CASTYLTRTDTQYF.

The chain uses TRBV2 and TRBJ1-6; D uncertain. Germline assignment: CDR1 SNHLY and CDR2 FYNNEI. With 10 bases removed from V and 7 bases from J, the gap between germline ends came to 17 bases. This CDR3 comprises 14 residues. CDR3 sequence (DNA): TGTGCCACCGCGCCGCAGACACAGAATTCACCCCTCCACTTT. Its protein is CATAPQTQNSPLHF.

This chain uses TRBV2 with TRBJ2-5; tentative D call: TRBD1 (7 bases). Germline CDR1 reads SNHLY; CDR2 reads FYNNEI. The germline V and J ends were trimmed by 7 bases and 5 bases, with 11 bases remaining between them. The CDR3 has 12 residues. The CDR3 loop reads CASIQGGETQYF. The CDR3 DNA reads TGTGCCAGCATTCAGGGGGGTGAGACCCAGTACTTC.

This chain joins TRBV5-1 and TRBJ1-1, with 8 positions matching TRBD1. Trimming removed 4 bases from V and 1 base from J; junction bases left unmatched: 12. The germline gives CDR1 SGHRS, CDR2 YFSETQ. This CDR3 comprises 17 residues. The CDR3 sequence: CASSPRPGGAGNTEAFF. The CDR3 DNA reads TGCGCCAGCAGCCCCCGACCAGGGGGCGCAGGGAACACTGAAGCTTTCTTT.

The rearrangement joins TRBV3-1 (or the pseudogene TRBV3-2) to TRBJ1-1, with D unresolved. The CDR3 runs to 12 residues. Germline V gene sequence: CDR1 LGHDT, CDR2 YNNKEL (reference sequence). Between the trimmed V and J ends, which lost 3 bases and 8 bases, there was a span of 10 bases. The DNA of the CDR3 is TGTGCCAGCAGCCACGGTACGGGAGAAGCTTTCTTT. It codes for CASSHGTGEAFF.